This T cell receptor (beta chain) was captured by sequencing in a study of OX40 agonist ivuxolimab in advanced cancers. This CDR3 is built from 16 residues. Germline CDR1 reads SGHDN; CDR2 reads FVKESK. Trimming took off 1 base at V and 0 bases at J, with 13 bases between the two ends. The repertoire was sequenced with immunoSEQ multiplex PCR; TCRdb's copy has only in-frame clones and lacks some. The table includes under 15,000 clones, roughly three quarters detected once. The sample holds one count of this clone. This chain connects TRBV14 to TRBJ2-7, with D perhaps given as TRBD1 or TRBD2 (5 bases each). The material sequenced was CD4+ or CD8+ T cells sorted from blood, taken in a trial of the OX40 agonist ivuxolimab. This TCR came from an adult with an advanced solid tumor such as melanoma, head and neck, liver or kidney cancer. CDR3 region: CASSQVWGSGSYEQYF. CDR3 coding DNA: TGTGCCAGCAGCCAAGTCTGGGGGTCGGGCTCCTACGAGCAGTACTTC.